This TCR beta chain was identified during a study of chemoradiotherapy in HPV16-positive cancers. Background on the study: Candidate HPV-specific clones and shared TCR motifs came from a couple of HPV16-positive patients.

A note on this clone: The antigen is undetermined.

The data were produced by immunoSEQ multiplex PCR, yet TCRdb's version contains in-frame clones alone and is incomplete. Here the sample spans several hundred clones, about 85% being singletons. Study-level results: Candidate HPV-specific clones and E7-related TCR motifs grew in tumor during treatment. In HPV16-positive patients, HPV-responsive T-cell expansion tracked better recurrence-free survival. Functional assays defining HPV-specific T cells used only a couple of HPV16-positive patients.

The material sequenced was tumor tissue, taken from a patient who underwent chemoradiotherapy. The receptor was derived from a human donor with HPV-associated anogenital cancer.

CDR3 coding DNA: TGTGCCAGCAGCCAAGGACTTGTCGGGGAGCTGTTTTTT. Its translation: CASSQGLVGELFF. This chain links TRBV7-2 with TRBJ2-2, with a possible D match to TRBD2 (5 bases). CDR1 and CDR2 (germline): SGHTA, FQGNSA. The CDR3 consists of 13 residues. The ends were cut back, 5 bases at V and 7 bases at J, with 11 bases in the middle.